This is a list of T cell receptor beta chains from one sample in a study of T cell repertoires in cytomegalovirus infection. The antigens of these receptors remain unknown. TCRdb analysed the reads with MiXCR anew, one entry per CDR3 protein. The sample yields around 900,000 distinct CDR3 sequences, less than 40% seen once. Specimen: cultured CD8+ T cells from PBMCs, collected from culture after CMV antigen stimulation. The receptors originated from a human donor in good health (CMV status not recorded). Some clones in this sample may be carry-over from other donors' samples. The CDR3 runs from the conserved cysteine through the conserved F or W. Each record gives: J gene, clone size, V gene, D gene, CDR3 protein, CDR3 DNA. A D gene is named only where the DNA matches it firmly. Part of the rows lack a size; the others show once, few, many or a class for expanded clones.

TRBJ1-6 . TRBV12-3/TRBV12-4 . CASSLAPRASNSPLHF TGTGCCAGCAGTTTAGCGCCCCGGGCCTCTAATTCACCCCTCCACTTT
TRBJ2-2 . TRBV4-1 . CASSQESAPANTGELFF TGCGCCAGCAGCCAAGAATCAGCCCCCGCGAACACCGGGGAGCTGTTTTTT
TRBJ2-3 many TRBV7-8 . CASSTEAGPSTDTQYF TGTGCCAGCAGCACGGAGGCCGGTCCTAGCACAGATACGCAGTATTTT
TRBJ2-1 . TRBV27 . CASSLEVDNEQFF TGTGCCAGCAGTTTAGAGGTGGACAATGAGCAGTTCTTC
TRBJ2-4 . TRBV7-9 . CASTPKSGVAKNIQYF TGTGCCAGCACCCCCAAGTCCGGGGTAGCCAAAAACATTCAGTACTTC
TRBJ2-7 . TRBV12-3/TRBV12-4 . CASSFGDFAYEQYF TGTGCCAGCAGTTTCGGTGACTTCGCCTACGAGCAGTACTTC
TRBJ2-4 . TRBV19 . CASNSPSIENIQYF TGTGCCAGTAATTCCCCGAGCATAGAAAACATTCAGTACTTC
TRBJ2-1 . TRBV27 . CASNTNPGPYNEQFF TGTGCCAGCAACACTAATCCGGGACCCTACAATGAGCAGTTCTTC
TRBJ1-5 few TRBV9 . CASSVVPGSQPQHF TGTGCCAGCAGCGTAGTGCCGGGTTCTCAGCCCCAGCATTTT
TRBJ1-6 . TRBV25-1 TRBD1 CASTGTGARSPLHF TGTGCCAGCACAGGGACAGGGGCAAGATCACCCCTCCACTTT
TRBJ2-3 few TRBV10-3 TRBD2 CAISGLAGGITDTQYF TGTGCCATCAGTGGACTAGCGGGGGGGATCACAGATACGCAGTATTTT
TRBJ2-2 . TRBV7-9 TRBD2 CASRTGLAGVFGELFF TGTGCCAGCAGAACAGGACTAGCGGGGGTCTTCGGGGAGCTGTTTTTT
TRBJ1-6 . TRBV27 TRBD1 CASSLKGANSPLHF TGTGCCAGCAGTTTGAAGGGGGCGAATTCACCCCTCCACTTT
TRBJ1-5 . TRBV6-6 . CASSYTTGPSNQPQHF TGTGCCAGCAGTTATACCACCGGGCCTAGCAATCAGCCCCAGCATTTT
TRBJ1-2 . TRBV7-9 . CASTPYRDGRYGYTF TGTGCCAGCACCCCTTACCGGGACGGCCGCTATGGCTACACCTTC
TRBJ2-1 . TRBV7-8 TRBD1 CASRPDRAGYNEQFF TGTGCCAGCCGCCCGGACAGGGCCGGGTACAATGAGCAGTTCTTC
TRBJ2-6 few TRBV7-6 . CASSQREVRSGANVLTF TGTGCCAGCAGCCAAAGGGAGGTCCGCTCTGGGGCCAACGTCCTGACTTTT
TRBJ2-2 many TRBV7-8 TRBD2 CASSVDILAGGPVGELFF TGTGCCAGCAGCGTAGACATACTAGCGGGGGGGCCGGTCGGGGAGCTGTTTTTT
TRBJ1-1 few TRBV6-2/TRBV6-3 TRBD1 CASNSGTGGTEAFF TGTGCCAGCAACTCCGGGACAGGGGGGACTGAAGCTTTCTTT
TRBJ2-3 . TRBV19 . CASSIEGRRTDTQYF TGTGCCAGTAGTATAGAAGGCAGACGCACAGATACGCAGTATTTT
TRBJ2-1 . TRBV7-9 TRBD2 CASSPRGGNYNEQFF TGTGCCAGCAGCCCCCGCGGGGGGAACTACAATGAGCAGTTCTTC
TRBJ2-1 few TRBV25-1 . CAIRLVCYNEQFF TGTGCCATCCGACTAGTCTGCTACAATGAGCAGTTCTTC
TRBJ2-3 . TRBV3-1 . CVSSQEPGGTDTQYF TGTGTCAGCAGCCAAGAGCCAGGAGGGACAGATACGCAGTATTTT
TRBJ2-7 . TRBV12-3/TRBV12-4 TRBD1 CASSSDRVPYEQYF TGTGCCAGCAGTTCCGACAGGGTGCCCTACGAGCAGTACTTC
TRBJ2-1 . TRBV29-1 . CSVMAGSSYNEQFF TGCAGCGTTATGGCAGGTAGCTCCTACAATGAGCAGTTCTTC
TRBJ2-2 few TRBV7-9 . CASSFQQKGSGELFF TGTGCCAGCAGCTTTCAACAGAAGGGATCCGGGGAGCTGTTTTTT
TRBJ2-5 once TRBV6-6 . CASSYPVRETQYF TGTGCCAGCAGCTACCCGGTGCGGGAGACCCAGTACTTC
TRBJ1-5 . TRBV7-2 TRBD1 CASSVNRGISNQPQHF TGTGCCAGCAGCGTCAACAGGGGAATTAGCAATCAGCCCCAGCATTTT
TRBJ2-1 . TRBV6-2/TRBV6-3 TRBD2 CASSYDTSGGGLWNEQSF TGTGCCAGCAGTTACGATACTAGCGGGGGAGGGTTGTGGAATGAGCAGTCCTTC
TRBJ2-1 few TRBV10-3 TRBD2 CAISESMASGGYNEQFF TGTGCCATCAGTGAGTCGATGGCTAGCGGGGGGTACAATGAGCAGTTCTTC
TRBJ2-2 . TRBV7-7 . CASSSNRHTGELFF TGTGCTAGCAGCTCTAACCGACACACCGGGGAGCTGTTTTTT
TRBJ2-3 . TRBV14 . CASSHGATRRRDTQYF TGTGCCAGCAGCCACGGCGCAACTCGGCGGAGAGATACGCAGTATTTT
TRBJ1-1 many TRBV7-2 . CASSPPGRSTEAFF TGTGCCAGCAGTCCGCCGGGGCGGTCCACTGAAGCTTTCTTT
TRBJ2-1 . TRBV6-1 TRBD2 CASSEAPGGPIGGYNEQFF TGTGCCAGCAGTGAAGCGCCGGGGGGGCCTATCGGCGGCTACAATGAGCAGTTCTTC
TRBJ2-3 . TRBV7-2 TRBD1 CASSQMDRGFSDTQYF TGTGCCAGCAGCCAAATGGACAGGGGTTTTTCAGATACGCAGTATTTT
TRBJ2-3 few TRBV12-3/TRBV12-4 . CASTQLSSTDTQYF TGTGCCAGCACACAGCTATCTAGCACAGATACGCAGTATTTT
TRBJ2-2 many TRBV7-8 TRBD1 CASSSRLTGGTGELFF TGTGCCAGCAGCTCCCGATTAACAGGGGGCACCGGGGAGCTGTTTTTT
TRBJ1-2 few TRBV7-6 . CASSPPTRGSGYTF TGTGCCAGCAGCCCCCCAACGAGGGGTTCCGGCTACACCTTC
TRBJ1-1 . TRBV5-5 . CASSSGQGSLAFF TGTGCCAGCAGCTCGGGACAAGGTTCTCTAGCTTTCTTT
TRBJ1-6 many TRBV19 . CASSSGNSPLHF TGTGCCAGCAGCTCCGGAAATTCACCCCTCCACTTT
TRBJ2-4 . TRBV4-3 . CASSQRRGAKNIQYF TGCGCCAGCAGCCAGAGACGAGGGGCCAAAAACATTCAGTACTTC
TRBJ1-1 . TRBV6-1 . CASSEMRGRNAEAFF TGTGCCAGCAGTGAAATGCGAGGCAGGAACGCTGAAGCTTTCTTT
TRBJ2-1 . TRBV7-9 . CASSSSWLLDEQFF TGTGCCAGCAGCTCCTCGTGGCTCCTGGATGAGCAGTTCTTC
TRBJ1-6 few TRBV6-5 . CASRPGSGYNSPLHF TGTGCCAGCCGCCCCGGGAGCGGTTATAATTCACCCCTCCACTTT
TRBJ2-1 . TRBV4-1 . CASSQVLDSYNEQFF TGCGCCAGCAGCCAAGTCCTAGACTCCTACAATGAGCAGTTCTTC
TRBJ1-2 . TRBV12-3/TRBV12-4 . CASSPPGAGYGYTF TGTGCCAGCAGTCCCCCAGGGGCAGGGTATGGCTACACCTTC
TRBJ2-6 few TRBV5-4 TRBD1 CASSLEGTDFSGANVLTF TGTGCCAGCAGCTTGGAAGGGACAGATTTCTCTGGGGCCAACGTCCTGACTTTC
TRBJ2-3 . TRBV6-6 . CASSYSDRASTDTQYF TGTGCCAGCAGTTACTCGGACAGAGCTAGCACAGATACGCAGTATTTT
TRBJ2-7 . TRBV6-1 . CASSEAQFGISYEQYF TGTGCCAGCAGTGAAGCGCAATTCGGGATCTCCTACGAGCAGTACTTC
TRBJ1-1 few TRBV6-2/TRBV6-3 . CASNGSERKAFF TGTGCCAGCAACGGATCGGAAAGAAAAGCTTTCTTT
TRBJ1-4 . TRBV7-3 . CASSSPGMVEKLFF TGTGCCAGCAGCTCGCCCGGGATGGTCGAAAAACTGTTTTTT
TRBJ2-1 . TRBV7-9 TRBD2 CASSDRLAGARANEQFF TGTGCCAGCAGCGACCGACTAGCGGGGGCCAGGGCCAATGAGCAGTTCTTC
TRBJ1-1 . TRBV5-1 TRBD1 CVSTNEGALEIGTEAFF TGCGTCAGCACCAACGAGGGGGCCCTTGAGATAGGGACTGAAGCTTTCTTT
TRBJ2-1 few TRBV7-6 TRBD1 CASSFQDRVGDEQFF TGTGCCAGCAGCTTTCAGGACAGGGTGGGCGATGAGCAGTTCTTC
TRBJ2-1 . TRBV5-1 . CASSWSGDSPYNEQFF TGCGCCAGCAGCTGGTCCGGGGACTCACCCTACAATGAGCAGTTCTTC
TRBJ2-3 . TRBV27 . CASAKARGRDTQYF TGTGCCAGCGCAAAGGCCCGGGGACGAGATACGCAGTATTTT